The rows below give T cell receptor beta chains drawn from one sample of a study of T cell responses to AZD1222 COVID-19 vaccine. Measured with immunoSEQ multiplex PCR; TCRdb has only the in-frame clones, and not every one. The sample includes about 83,000 clones, around 86% of them seen just once. The sample in question was peripheral blood, obtained on day 0 of AZD1222 vaccination. All receptors come from an adult in good health. Both conserved end residues are part of each CDR3. The D gene is left open where the match is weak. Clone size appears in some rows only: once, few, many, or a class for an expanded clone.

>13|TRBV18|-|TRBJ1-5|-
TGTGCCAGCTCCTCAGAGGAGATCCAGCCCCAGCATTTT
CASSSEEIQPQHF
>15|TRBV30|-|TRBJ2-7|-
TGTGCCTGGAGTGTTGGGGACCCCTCCTCCTACGAGCAGTACTTC
CAWSVGDPSSYEQYF
>14|TRBV15|-|TRBJ2-7|TRBD1
TGTGCCACCAGCGTCGGGACAGGGGGCTACGAGCAGTACTTC
CATSVGTGGYEQYF
>14|TRBV25-1|-|TRBJ1-5|-
TGTGCCAGCAGTGAAGCCGGAAGCAATCAGCCCCAGCATTTT
CASSEAGSNQPQHF
>15|TRBV27|-|TRBJ2-7|TRBD2
TGTGCCAGCACCCCTGAAGCGGGAGGTTGGTACGAGCAGTACTTC
CASTPEAGGWYEQYF
>19|TRBV19|-|TRBJ1-5|-
TGTGCCAGTACCCTCCGAAGGCAAGAAACCAGGGCGGTCAATCAGCCCCAGCATTTT
CASTLRRQETRAVNQPQHF
>13|TRBV28|few|TRBJ2-1|-
TGTGCCAGCAGCCTCTCTAACAACAATGAGCAGTTCTTC
CASSLSNNNEQFF
>16|TRBV18|once|TRBJ1-1|TRBD1
TGTGCCAGCTCACCAAGTATGCAGGGGGTAGGAACTGAAGCTTTCTTT
CASSPSMQGVGTEAFF
>15|TRBV15|few|TRBJ1-6|-
TGTGCCACCAGCAGTACGGGACTGCCGAATTCACCCCTCCACTTT
CATSSTGLPNSPLHF
>15|TRBV24-1|-|TRBJ1-4|-
TGTGCCACCGGCCCGGGGGCCTCTTCTAATGAAAAACTGTTTTTT
CATGPGASSNEKLFF
>15|TRBV29-1|-|TRBJ1-1|TRBD1
TGCAGCGTGAGGGGCCTACAGGGGGCGAACACTGAAGCTTTCTTT
CSVRGLQGANTEAFF
>13|TRBV19|-|TRBJ1-4|-
TGTGCCAGTAGTTTCCTGGGACGTGAAAAACTGTTTTTT
CASSFLGREKLFF
>14|TRBV5-1|once|TRBJ1-6|TRBD1
TGCGCCAGCAGCGTGACAGGGGTGGATTCACCCCTCCACTTT
CASSVTGVDSPLHF
>15|TRBV19|-|TRBJ2-3|-
TGTGCCAGTAGTACGCGGCGGGGCGGGACAGATACGCAGTATTTT
CASSTRRGGTDTQYF
>13|TRBV3-1/TRBV3-2|-|TRBJ2-2|-
TGTGCCAGCAGCCAATGGGGACCCGGGGAGCTGTTTTTT
CASSQWGPGELFF
>19|TRBV27|-|TRBJ2-2|-
TGTGCCAGCAGTTTGGTTACTACCCCGGCCGGCTTGAACACCGGGGAGCTGTTTTTT
CASSLVTTPAGLNTGELFF
>13|TRBV27|few|TRBJ1-6|-
TGTGCCAGCGGATCCGGGGTAGGATCACCCCTCCACTTT
CASGSGVGSPLHF
>22|TRBV12-5|-|TRBJ1-1|TRBD1
TGTGCTAGTGGTTTCACGATACCCGACAGGGAGGAAGGGGACCCAATGAACACTGAAGCTTTCTTT
CASGFTIPDREEGDPMNTEAFF
>14|TRBV19|-|TRBJ2-5|TRBD1
TGTGCCAGTAGGAACAGGGGGCTCCAAGAGACCCAGTACTTC
CASRNRGLQETQYF
>17|TRBV13|-|TRBJ2-1|-
TGTGCCAGCAGCTTAGGCCTCGGGGGTGGGACCTACAATGAGCAGTTCTTC
CASSLGLGGGTYNEQFF
>15|TRBV9|few|TRBJ1-6|-
TGTGCCAGCAGCGTAACCCCGACTGGTGATTCACCCCTCCACTTT
CASSVTPTGDSPLHF
>15|TRBV6-1|-|TRBJ2-3|-
TGTGCCAGCGGTGAAGGGACACCGTCCACAGATACGCAGTATTTT
CASGEGTPSTDTQYF
>13|TRBV10-3|-|TRBJ1-4|-
TGTGCCATCAGTGAACGGGCTAATGAAAAACTGTTTTTT
CAISERANEKLFF
>15|TRBV3-1/TRBV3-2|-|TRBJ2-2|TRBD1
TGTGCCAGCAGCTCTCGACAGGGGAACACCGGGGAGCTGTTTTTT
CASSSRQGNTGELFF